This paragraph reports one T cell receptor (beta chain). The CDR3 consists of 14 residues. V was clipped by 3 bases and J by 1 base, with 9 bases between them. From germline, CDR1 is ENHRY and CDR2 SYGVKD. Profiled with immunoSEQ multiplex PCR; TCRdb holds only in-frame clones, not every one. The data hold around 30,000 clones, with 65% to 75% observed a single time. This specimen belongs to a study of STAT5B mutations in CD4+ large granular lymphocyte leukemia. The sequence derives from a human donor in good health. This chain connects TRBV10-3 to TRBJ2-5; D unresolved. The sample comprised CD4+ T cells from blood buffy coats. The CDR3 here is CAISEFTSQETQYF. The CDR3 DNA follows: TGTGCCATCAGTGAATTTACATCCCAAGAGACCCAGTACTTC.